Following are 15 T cell receptor beta chains from one sample sequenced in a study of T cell repertoires in cytomegalovirus infection. TCRdb redid the calling of the reads with MiXCR, one entry per CDR3 protein. The table records roughly 500,000 distinct CDR3 sequences, roughly a third of them present only once. No antigen has been assigned to these receptors. Sequencing used cultured PBMCs, obtained from culture after CMV antigen stimulation. Receptors were obtained from a human donor in good health (CMV status not recorded). Some clones in this sample may be carry-over from other donors' samples.

The chain combines TRBV11-2 with TRBJ2-7, with D tentatively TRBD2 (6 bases). Germline CDR1 is SGHAT and CDR2 is FQNNGV. The CDR3 runs 13 residues. V was trimmed by 6 bases and J by 3 bases, leaving 12 bases between them. The CDR3 region has the DNA TGTGCCAGCAGTTCTTCCGGGGGCTACGAGCAGTACTTC. Translating it yields CASSSSGGYEQYF.

The chain has TRBV29-1 and TRBJ2-3; D gene uncertain. Germline V gene sequence: CDR1 SQVTM, CDR2 ANQGSEA. V was cut by 4 bases and J by 6 bases, with 14 bases left in between. The CDR3 runs to 13 residues. The CDR3 DNA follows: TGCAGCGTTGTTGTCCTAGTCCTCGATACGCAGTATTTT. Its translation: CSVVVLVLDTQYF.

V and J are TRBV7-4 and TRBJ2-3; D is perhaps TRBD2 (6 bases). The CDR3 is made up of 17 amino acids. The V gene lost 5 bases and the J gene lost 0 bases, with 18 bases spanning the gap. Per the germline V gene, CDR1 is SGHVT and CDR2 is SQSDAQ. The CDR3 DNA follows: TGTGCCAGCAGCCCAAAAGTCCGGGAGCACAGCACAGATACGCAGTATTTT. This sequence encodes CASSPKVREHSTDTQYF.

This chain uses TRBV4-1 with TRBJ2-3, with D possibly TRBD2 on 6 matching bases. The CDR3 length is 18 residues. The germline gives CDR1 MGHRA, CDR2 YSYEKL. Trimming took 0 bases from V and 5 from J, leaving 21 bases between them. CDR3 sequence (DNA): TGCGCCAGCAGCCAAGATCTTTTCAGAGGACTAAGGGTAGATACGCAGTATTTT. This encodes CASSQDLFRGLRVDTQYF.

This clonotype has a count of ten or more. The chain couples TRBV7-6 to TRBJ2-7, with a tentative D call TRBD2 (6 bases). The CDR3 length is 13 residues. Trimming pared 6 bases from V and 3 bases from J, leaving 12 bases between. Per germline, CDR1 SGHVS and CDR2 FNYEAQ. CDR3 DNA: TGTGCCAGCAGAGGGACTCCTGACTACGAGCAGTACTTC. Translating it yields CASRGTPDYEQYF.

V and J are TRBV18 and TRBJ1-2; D is unclear. The CDR3 has 14 residues. The V end was cut by 4 bases, the J end by 5 bases, with 14 bases between. CDR1 and CDR2 from the germline V gene are KGHSH and LQKENI. For the CDR3, the DNA is TGTGCCAGCTCACGATCTTCAGAGACTTATGGCTACACCTTC. This codes for CASSRSSETYGYTF.

This clonotype is a singleton in its sample. The gene calls are TRBV11-3 and TRBJ2-3, with 8 bases aligning to TRBD2. The V segment lost 9 bases and the J segment 4 bases; nucleotides outside the gene matches: 6. CDR1 is SGHNT, CDR2 YENEEA, per germline. The CDR3 is made up of 13 amino acids. The CDR3 nucleotides read TGTGCCAGTGATAGCGGGACCGCAGATACGCAGTATTTT. Residues: CASDSGTADTQYF.

This clonotype was counted a few times. This chain joins TRBV6-1 and TRBJ1-4; D is possibly TRBD1 (5 bases). The CDR3 length is 16 residues. The ends were cut back, 5 bases at V and 7 bases at J, with 20 bases in the middle. Germline values: CDR1 MNHNS, CDR2 SASEGT. The CDR3 is CASSIIPGPRTEKLFF. The CDR3 DNA is TGTGCCAGCAGTATCATTCCGGGACCAAGGACTGAAAAACTGTTTTTT.

The chain is built from TRBV24-1 and TRBJ2-6; 12 bases line up with TRBD1. V dropped 9 bases and J dropped 4; count of bases not matched to a gene: 6. Germline V gene lookup returns CDR1 KGHDR and CDR2 SFDVKD. The CDR3 consists of 16 residues. This CDR3 is CATGGQGAHGANVLTF. The CDR3 region has the DNA TGTGCCACCGGGGGACAGGGGGCGCACGGGGCCAACGTCCTGACTTTC.

The genes are TRBV7-2 and TRBJ2-1; 12 bases line up with TRBD2. The germline V gene has CDR1 SGHTA and CDR2 FQGNSA. V trimming: 3 bases; J trimming: 8 bases; junction bases outside the gene matches: 11. The CDR3 is 17 residues long. The CDR3 nucleotides are TGTGCCAGCAGCTTTGGACTAGCGGGGCGTTTCGGGGATGAGCAGTTCTTC. It codes for CASSFGLAGRFGDEQFF.

V gene TRBV7-9 combines with J gene TRBJ1-2; D not certain. CDR3 length equals 16 residues. Germline lookup yields CDR1 SEHNR and CDR2 FQNEAQ (reference sequence). Trimming removed 5 bases at V and 0 bases at J, with 16 bases between. The CDR3, as DNA: TGTGCCAGCAGCCCCCAAATCGTCGCAGCTAACTATGGCTACACCTTC. Amino acid sequence: CASSPQIVAANYGYTF.

The gene calls are TRBV20-1 and TRBJ1-5; D is unresolved. Germline loops: CDR1 DFQATT, CDR2 SNEGSKA (reference sequence). The CDR3 loop spans 14 amino acids. V was trimmed by 3 bases and J by 5 bases, leaving 14 bases between them. This chain's CDR3 is CSASRNSGDQPQHF. CDR3 nucleotides: TGCAGTGCTAGTCGTAACAGTGGGGATCAGCCCCAGCATTTT.

The chain links TRBV2 to TRBJ2-1; 9 positions agree with TRBD2. Unmatched junction bases numbered 6, after V lost 4 bases and J lost 5 bases. Per germline, CDR1 SNHLY and CDR2 FYNNEI. The CDR3 sequence is 15 residues long. CDR3 sequence (DNA): TGTGCCAGCAGTGTGACTAGCGGAGCTCACAATGAGCAGTTCTTC. This gives the protein CASSVTSGAHNEQFF.

The V call is TRBV25-1, the J call TRBJ1-6, with 7 bases that match TRBD1. The CDR3 has 15 residues. In germline, CDR1 is MGHDK, CDR2 SYGVNS. After removal of 7 bases from V and 7 bases from J, the junction contained 10 bases not matched to a gene. The CDR3 sequence: CASTQGEGWNSPLHF. CDR3 in DNA: TGTGCCAGCACCCAGGGGGAGGGATGGAATTCACCCCTCCACTTT.

This clonotype showed up many times. The chain joins TRBV7-6 to TRBJ2-1, with TRBD2 identical over 8 bases. V lost 5 bases to trimming and J lost 6 bases; unmatched junction nucleotides: 21. Germline V lookup: CDR1 SGHVS, CDR2 FNYEAQ. This CDR3 comprises 19 residues. This CDR3 is CASSTLTGTRRLGANEQFF. CDR3 nucleotide sequence: TGTGCCAGCAGCACGCTAACAGGGACTAGACGCCTGGGGGCCAATGAGCAGTTCTTC.